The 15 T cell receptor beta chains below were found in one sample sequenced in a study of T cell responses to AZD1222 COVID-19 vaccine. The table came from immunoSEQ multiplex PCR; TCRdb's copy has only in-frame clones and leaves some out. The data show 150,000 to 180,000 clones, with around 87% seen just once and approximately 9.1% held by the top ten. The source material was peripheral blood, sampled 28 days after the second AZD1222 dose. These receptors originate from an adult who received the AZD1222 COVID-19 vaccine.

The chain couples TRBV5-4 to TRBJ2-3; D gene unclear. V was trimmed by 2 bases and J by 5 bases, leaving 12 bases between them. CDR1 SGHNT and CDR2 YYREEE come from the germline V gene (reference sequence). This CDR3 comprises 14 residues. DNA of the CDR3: TGTGCCAGCAGCTTCCTGGTAGACGGAGATACGCAGTATTTT. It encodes CASSFLVDGDTQYF.

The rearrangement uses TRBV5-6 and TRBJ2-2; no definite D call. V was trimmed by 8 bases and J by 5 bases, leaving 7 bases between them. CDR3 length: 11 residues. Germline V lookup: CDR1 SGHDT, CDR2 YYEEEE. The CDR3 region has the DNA TGTGCCAGTAGCAGAACCGGGGAGCTGTTTTTT. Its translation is CASSRTGELFF.

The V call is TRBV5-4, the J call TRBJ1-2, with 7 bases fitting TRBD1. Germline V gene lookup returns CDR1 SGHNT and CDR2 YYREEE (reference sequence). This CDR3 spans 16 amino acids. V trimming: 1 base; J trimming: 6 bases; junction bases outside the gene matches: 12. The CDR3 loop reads CASSLPSRQGMDGYTF. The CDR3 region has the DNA TGTGCCAGCAGCTTGCCCTCAAGACAGGGTATGGATGGCTACACCTTC.

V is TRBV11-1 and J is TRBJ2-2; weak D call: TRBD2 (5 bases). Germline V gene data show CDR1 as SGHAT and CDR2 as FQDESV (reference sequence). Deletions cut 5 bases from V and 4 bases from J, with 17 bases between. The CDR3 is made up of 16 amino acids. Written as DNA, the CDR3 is TGTGCCAGCAGCCAGCGGAAGGAGGTCGGCACCGGGGAGCTGTTTTTT. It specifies CASSQRKEVGTGELFF. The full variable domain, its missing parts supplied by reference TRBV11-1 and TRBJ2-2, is EAEVAQSPRYKITEKSQAVAFWCDPISGHATLYWYRQILGQGPELLVQFQDESVVDDSQLPKDRFSAERLKGVDSTLKIQPAELGDSAMYLCASSQRKEVGTGELFFGEGSRLTVL.

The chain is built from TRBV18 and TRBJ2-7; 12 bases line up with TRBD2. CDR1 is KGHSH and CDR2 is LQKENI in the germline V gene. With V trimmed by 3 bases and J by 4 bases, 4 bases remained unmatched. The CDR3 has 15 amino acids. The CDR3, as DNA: TGTGCCAGCTCACCCCCGACTAGCGGGAGTTACGAGCAGTACTTC. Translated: CASSPPTSGSYEQYF.

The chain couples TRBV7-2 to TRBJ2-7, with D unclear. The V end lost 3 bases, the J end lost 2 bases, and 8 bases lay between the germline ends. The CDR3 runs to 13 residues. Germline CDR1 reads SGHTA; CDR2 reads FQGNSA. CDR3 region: CASSLVQAYEQYF. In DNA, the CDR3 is TGTGCCAGCAGCTTGGTTCAGGCCTACGAGCAGTACTTC.

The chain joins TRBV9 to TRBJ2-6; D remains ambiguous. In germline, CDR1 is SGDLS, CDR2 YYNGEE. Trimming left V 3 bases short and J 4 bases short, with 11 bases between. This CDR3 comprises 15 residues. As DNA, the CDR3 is TGTGCCAGCAGCGCCACCTTGGGGGGGGCCAACGTCCTGACTTTC. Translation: CASSATLGGANVLTF.

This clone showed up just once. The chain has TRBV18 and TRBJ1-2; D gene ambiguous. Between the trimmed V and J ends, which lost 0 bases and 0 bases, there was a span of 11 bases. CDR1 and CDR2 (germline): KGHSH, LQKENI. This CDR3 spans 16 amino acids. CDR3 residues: CASSPPRTLANYGYTF. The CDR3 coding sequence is TGTGCCAGCTCACCACCGAGGACGCTAGCTAACTATGGCTACACCTTC.

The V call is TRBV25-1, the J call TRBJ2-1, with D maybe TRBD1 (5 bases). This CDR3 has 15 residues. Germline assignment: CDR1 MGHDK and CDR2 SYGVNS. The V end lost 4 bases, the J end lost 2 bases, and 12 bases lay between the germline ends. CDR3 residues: CASSGPTATYNEQFF. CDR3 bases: TGTGCCAGCAGTGGCCCGACAGCTACCTACAATGAGCAGTTCTTC.

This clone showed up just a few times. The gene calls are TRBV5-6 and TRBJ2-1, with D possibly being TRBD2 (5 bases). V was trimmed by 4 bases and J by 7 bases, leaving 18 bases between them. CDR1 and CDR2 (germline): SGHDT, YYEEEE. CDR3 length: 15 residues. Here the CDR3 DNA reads TGTGCCAGCAGCGACCTAATGGAGGAGGCAAATGAGCAGTTCTTC. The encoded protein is CASSDLMEEANEQFF.

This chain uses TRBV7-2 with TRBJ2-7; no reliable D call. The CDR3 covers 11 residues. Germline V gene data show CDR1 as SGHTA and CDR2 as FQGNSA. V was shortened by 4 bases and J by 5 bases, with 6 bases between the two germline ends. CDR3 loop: CASSSRHEQYF. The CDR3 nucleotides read TGTGCCAGCAGCTCCCGTCACGAGCAGTACTTC.

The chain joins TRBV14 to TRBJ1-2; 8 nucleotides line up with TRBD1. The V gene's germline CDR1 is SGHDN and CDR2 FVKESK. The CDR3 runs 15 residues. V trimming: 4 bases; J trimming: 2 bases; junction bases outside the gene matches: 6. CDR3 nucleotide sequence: TGTGCCAGCAGCCTTACAGGGGGTTCAAACTATGGCTACACCTTC. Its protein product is CASSLTGGSNYGYTF.

The CDR3 reads CAISETRQTNEKLFF. The CDR3, as DNA: TGTGCCATCAGTGAGACTCGGCAGACGAATGAAAAACTGTTTTTT. The rearrangement links TRBV10-3 to TRBJ1-4; no reliable D call. Per the germline V gene, CDR1 is ENHRY and CDR2 is SYGVKD. V lost 2 bases, J lost 5 bases, and 12 bases lay in between. There are 15 residues in the CDR3.

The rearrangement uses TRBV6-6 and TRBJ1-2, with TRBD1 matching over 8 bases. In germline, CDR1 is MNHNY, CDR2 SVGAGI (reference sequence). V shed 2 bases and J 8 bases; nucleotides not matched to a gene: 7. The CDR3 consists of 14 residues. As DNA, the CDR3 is TGTGCCAGCAGTTACGGTACAGGGGGAAGCGGCTACACCTTC. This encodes CASSYGTGGSGYTF.

The CDR3 DNA follows: TGTGCCAGCAGCTTAAGGGCAAATTCGGCCGGGGAGCTGTTTTTT. Its protein product is CASSLRANSAGELFF. The chain recombines TRBV7-9 with TRBJ2-2; D unresolved. The V and J ends lost 2 bases and 6 bases respectively, with 13 bases between them. The CDR3 totals 15 residues. Germline-derived CDR1 and CDR2 are SEHNR and FQNEAQ (reference sequence).